This record concerns one TCR beta chain sequence. Its antigen is unidentified. This specimen belongs to a study of T cell responses to AZD1222 COVID-19 vaccine. On the study more broadly: Both about-4-week and about-12-week second-dose recipients were combined.

CDR3 length: 16 residues. Germline V gene lookup returns CDR1 KGHDR and CDR2 SFDVKD. V gave up 1 base and J gave up 2 bases, with 12 bases separating them. Study results and caveats: Females made up more of the donors, who were largely white British, and clonal diversity may have come out too low. Nearly half of the spike-specific TCRs reportedly recognize variant regions that carry no mutations. Among those given AZD1222, only five or six were seropositive at baseline.

The table came from immunoSEQ multiplex PCR; TCRdb's copy has only in-frame clones and leaves some out. The data hold 150,000 or so clones, with about 88% observed a single time. The material sequenced was peripheral blood, taken on day 0 of AZD1222 vaccination. J is TRBJ2-3 and V is TRBV24-1; the D gene is possibly TRBD2 (6 bases). This TCR came from an adult in good health. The CDR3 is CATSDFGAGYTDTQYF. DNA of the CDR3: TGTGCCACCAGTGATTTCGGGGCGGGATACACAGATACGCAGTATTTT.